These 19 T cell receptor beta chains share one sample of origin, sequenced in a study of T-cell reconstitution after alpha-beta-depleted transplantation in children. It was with unique molecular identifiers that the TCRbeta library was prepared. One entry per CDR3 protein, called by TCRdb with MiXCR from the PCR reads. The sample has 98,000 or so distinct CDR3 sequences, under 25% seen once. This material consisted of PBMCs, taken before TCRalphabeta/CD19-depleted stem cell transplant. Receptors were obtained from a boy younger than 10 with acute lymphoblastic leukemia, due to receive a stem cell transplant.

The genes are TRBV7-9 and TRBJ1-1; 8 bases align to TRBD1. Germline V gene sequence: CDR1 SEHNR, CDR2 FQNEAQ (reference sequence). V lost 5 bases and J lost 10; bases outside the gene matches: 9. This CDR3 comprises 13 residues. CDR3 sequence: CASSPITDRVAFF. The CDR3 DNA sequence: TGTGCCAGCAGCCCCATCACGGACAGGGTAGCTTTCTTT.

This clonotype was counted at least ten times. The chain is built from TRBV5-1 and TRBJ2-1, with TRBD2 identical over 7 bases. Unmatched junction bases numbered 13, after V lost 4 bases and J lost 15 bases. Germline V CDR1 and CDR2: SGHRS, YFSETQ. The length of the CDR3 is 13 residues. DNA of the CDR3: TGCGCCAGCAGCACTCTCAGCGGGAACCCCCCGTTCTTC. Translating it yields CASSTLSGNPPFF.

The CDR3 region has the DNA TGTGCCAGCAGTTTGGGTCTAGCGGGGGCGTTGGGTACGCAGTATTTT. Translating gives CASSLGLAGALGTQYF. V is TRBV28 and J is TRBJ2-3; the match to TRBD2 covers 10 bases. Per germline, CDR1 MDHEN and CDR2 SYDVKM. The CDR3 has 16 amino acids. The J segment lost 8 bases and the V segment lost 3 bases, leaving 11 bases of the junction unmatched. The full variable domain, rest sourced from reference TRBV28 and TRBJ2-3, is DVKVTQSSRYLVKRTGEKVFLECVQDMDHENMFWYRQDPGLGLRLIYFSYDVKMKEKGDIPEGYSVSREKKERFSLILESASTNQTSMYLCASSLGLAGALGTQYFGPGTRLTVL.

In this sample, this clonotype turned up many times. This chain joins TRBV6-4 and TRBJ2-1; TRBD2 matches at 8 bases. The CDR3 sequence is 15 residues long. The ends lost 0 bases at V and 2 bases at J; junction bases unmatched: 0. Per germline, CDR1 MRHNA and CDR2 SNTAGT. The CDR3 coding sequence is TGTGCCAGCAGTGACTCAGCGGGAGCCTACAATGAGCAGTTCTTC. This gives the protein CASSDSAGAYNEQFF.

This chain connects TRBV29-1 to TRBJ2-7; D remains ambiguous. Trimming pared 4 bases from V and 1 base from J, leaving 8 bases between. The CDR3 has 12 residues. In germline, CDR1 is SQVTM, CDR2 ANQGSEA. CDR3 nucleotides: TGCAGCGTTGGTATAAATTCCTACGAGCAGTACTTC. It is translated as CSVGINSYEQYF.

The chain combines TRBV5-1 with TRBJ2-3; D gene unclear. V lost 0 bases, J lost 6 bases, and 11 bases lay in between. This CDR3 spans 14 amino acids. The germline V gene has CDR1 SGHRS and CDR2 YFSETQ. CDR3 DNA: TGCGCCAGCAGCTTGGAAACCGCCGGGGATACGCAGTATTTT. Amino acid sequence: CASSLETAGDTQYF.

This clonotype was counted a few times. The chain has TRBV20-1 and TRBJ2-7; tentative D call: TRBD1 (5 bases). Trimming took off 6 bases at V and 0 bases at J, with 21 bases between the two ends. Germline V gene data show CDR1 as DFQATT and CDR2 as SNEGSKA (reference sequence). This CDR3 has 16 amino acids. CDR3 residues: CSAQEKDSPFSYEQYF. The CDR3 region has the DNA TGCAGTGCCCAGGAAAAAGACAGTCCCTTCTCCTACGAGCAGTACTTC.

This clonotype has just a few counts. The rearrangement links TRBV7-2 to TRBJ1-1; TRBD1 is a possible D gene (5 bases). The germline gives CDR1 SGHTA, CDR2 FQGNSA. The length of the CDR3 is 13 residues. Trimming pared 5 bases from V and 8 bases from J, leaving 15 bases between. The CDR3 reads CASSLGRGVEAFF. CDR3 in DNA: TGTGCCAGCAGCCTAGGGAGGGGAGTCGAAGCTTTCTTT.

Only a few counts were recorded for this clonotype. V usage is TRBV12-3 or TRBV12-4 and J usage is TRBJ1-1; D remains ambiguous. This CDR3 is built from 13 residues. Trimming shortened V by 3 bases and J by 5 bases, and 10 bases separated the two germline ends. CDR3 sequence: CASSFGQGTEAFF. The CDR3, as DNA: TGTGCCAGCAGTTTCGGGCAAGGGACTGAAGCTTTCTTT.

Only a few counts were recorded for this clonotype. The chain uses TRBV7-6 and TRBJ2-3; no clear D gene. Per the germline V gene, CDR1 is SGHVS and CDR2 is FNYEAQ. This CDR3 region has 16 residues. V lost 1 base and J lost 2, with 13 bases in between. CDR3 DNA sequence: TGTGCCAGCAGCTTAGTGGGCGGACCGACCACAGATACGCAGTATTTT. Amino acid sequence: CASSLVGGPTTDTQYF.

This clonotype has only a few counts. The chain is built from TRBV28 and TRBJ2-3; 8 bases line up with TRBD2. Germline CDR1 is MDHEN and CDR2 is SYDVKM. The CDR3 has 16 amino acids. V shed 3 bases and J 5 bases; nucleotides not matched to a gene: 10. CDR3 residues: CASSLSSGKGEDTQYF. In DNA form, the CDR3 reads TGTGCCAGCAGTTTGAGTAGCGGGAAGGGTGAAGATACGCAGTATTTT.

The J gene is TRBJ2-6, the V gene TRBV7-9; D assignment may be TRBD1 or TRBD2 (5 bases each). Germline V CDR1 and CDR2: SEHNR, FQNEAQ (reference sequence). The CDR3 loop spans 17 amino acids. V gave up 2 bases and J gave up 3 bases, with 14 bases separating them. CDR3 coding DNA: TGTGCCAGCAGCTTAAATTCTGGGGGTTTTGGGGCCAACGTCCTGACTTTC. This codes for CASSLNSGGFGANVLTF.

The table lists this clonotype with a few counts. V gene TRBV7-3 combines with J gene TRBJ2-1; either TRBD1 or TRBD2 may fit D (5 bases each). In germline, CDR1 is SGHTA, CDR2 FQGTGA. The CDR3 sequence is 15 residues long. Trimming removed 1 base at V and 3 bases at J, with 10 bases between. The DNA of the CDR3 is TGTGCCAGCAGCTTAATGGGGGAAGTCTACAATGAGCAGTTCTTC. Protein: CASSLMGEVYNEQFF.

This sequence joins TRBV7-9 and TRBJ2-7, with D possibly TRBD2 on 6 matching bases. The germline V and J ends were trimmed by 3 bases and 3 bases, with 15 bases remaining between them. Per the germline V gene, CDR1 is SEHNR and CDR2 is FQNEAQ (reference sequence). There are 15 residues in the CDR3. The CDR3 DNA sequence: TGTGCCAGCAGCTTCGGGACTGGCAATCGCTACGAGCAGTACTTC. Translated: CASSFGTGNRYEQYF.

This clonotype was seen many times. The chain combines TRBV20-1 with TRBJ1-1; tentative D call: TRBD1 (5 bases). This CDR3 comprises 12 residues. Germline assignment: CDR1 DFQATT and CDR2 SNEGSKA (reference sequence). V was shortened by 0 bases and J by 7 bases, with 9 bases between the two germline ends. CDR3 sequence reads: CSARDPGGEAFF. The CDR3 DNA follows: TGCAGTGCTAGAGATCCGGGGGGTGAAGCTTTCTTT.

The chain joins TRBV20-1 to TRBJ2-5; 8 nucleotides align to TRBD2. CDR1 is DFQATT, CDR2 SNEGSKA, per germline (reference sequence). This CDR3 region has 15 residues. With V trimmed by 7 bases and J by 2 bases, 12 bases remained unmatched. DNA of the CDR3: TGCAGTGACCCACCCGGGGGGGAGAGGCAAGAGACCCAGTACTTC. Translated, it gives CSDPPGGERQETQYF.

This clonotype appeared a few times. The CDR3 sequence is CASSFRDSNYEQYF. In DNA, the CDR3 is TGCGCCAGCAGCTTCAGGGACAGCAACTACGAGCAGTACTTC. This rearrangement joins TRBV5-1 to TRBJ2-7; 7 nucleotides align to TRBD1. In germline, CDR1 is SGHRS, CDR2 YFSETQ. There are 14 residues in the CDR3. With V trimmed by 2 bases and J by 3 bases, 5 bases remained unmatched.

This clonotype was picked up a small number of times. The chain recombines TRBV5-1 with TRBJ2-2, with D perhaps TRBD1 (6 bases). V dropped 4 bases and J dropped 4 bases, with 14 bases sitting between them. The CDR3 covers 15 residues. Looked up from germline, CDR1 is SGHRS and CDR2 is YFSETQ. This chain's CDR3 is CASSQGSWGTGELFF. The CDR3 nucleotides read TGCGCCAGCAGCCAGGGGAGTTGGGGCACCGGGGAGCTGTTTTTT.

The chain is built from TRBV7-8 and TRBJ2-1, with 7 bases lining up with TRBD2. The germline CDR1 and CDR2 sequences are SGHVS and FQNEAQ. The CDR3 loop spans 16 amino acids. V gave up 1 base and J gave up 7 bases; unmatched junction bases: 10. The CDR3, as DNA: TGTGCCAGCAGCTTAGTCCGACTAGCAGACAAGAATGAGCAGTTCTTC. Encoded protein: CASSLVRLADKNEQFF.